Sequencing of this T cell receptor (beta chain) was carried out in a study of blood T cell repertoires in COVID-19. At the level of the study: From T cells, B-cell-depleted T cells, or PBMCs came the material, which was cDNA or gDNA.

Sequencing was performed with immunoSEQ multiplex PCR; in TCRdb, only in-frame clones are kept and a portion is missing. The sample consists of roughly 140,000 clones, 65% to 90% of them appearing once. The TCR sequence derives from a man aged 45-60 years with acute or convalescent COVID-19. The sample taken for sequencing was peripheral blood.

The DNA for the CDR3 is TGTGCCAGCAGAAATACCGGGACAGGGCATGAAAAACTGTTTTTT. Amino acid sequence: CASRNTGTGHEKLFF. The gene calls are TRBV6-5 and TRBJ1-4; 9 nucleotides match TRBD1. V lost 6 bases and J lost 6; bases outside the gene matches: 8. From germline, CDR1 is MNHEY and CDR2 SVGAGI. The CDR3 loop spans 15 amino acids.